This TCR beta chain was captured in a study of OX40 agonist ivuxolimab in advanced cancers. Libraries were prepared by immunoSEQ multiplex PCR; TCRdb keeps only in-frame clonotypes and omits some of them. The sample has roughly 120,000 clones, under 95% seen once. The sequencing used CD4+ or CD8+ T cells sorted from blood, collected in a trial of the OX40 agonist ivuxolimab. The source of this sequence is an adult with an advanced solid tumor such as melanoma, head and neck, liver or kidney cancer.

The CDR3 DNA reads TGTGCCAGCATCAAGCCGGGACAGGGATCCTACGAGCAGTACTTC. It specifies CASIKPGQGSYEQYF. The V call is TRBV6-1, the J call TRBJ2-7; 9 bases fit TRBD1. The trim removed 7 bases at V and 1 base at J, leaving 8 bases unmatched. The germline CDR1 and CDR2 sequences are MNHNS and SASEGT. This CDR3 is 15 amino acids long.